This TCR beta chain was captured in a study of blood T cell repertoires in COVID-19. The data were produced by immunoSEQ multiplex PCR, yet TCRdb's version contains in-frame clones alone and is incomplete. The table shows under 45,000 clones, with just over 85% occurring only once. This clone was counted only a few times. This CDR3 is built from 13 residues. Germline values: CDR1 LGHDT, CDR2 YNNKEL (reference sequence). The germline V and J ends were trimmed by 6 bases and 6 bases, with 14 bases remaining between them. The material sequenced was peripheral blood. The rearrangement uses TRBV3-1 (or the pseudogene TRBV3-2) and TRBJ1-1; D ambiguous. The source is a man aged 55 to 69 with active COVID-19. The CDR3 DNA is TGTGCCAGCAGTCATGGCGGTGTGGCTGAAGCTTTCTTT. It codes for CASSHGGVAEAFF.